Listed below are T cell receptor beta chains from one sample, sequenced in a study of beta chain features in type 1 diabetes. Some clones are missing from TCRdb's copy, which holds only in-frame ones; the method was immunoSEQ multiplex PCR. The sample contains roughly 500,000 clones, 11% of which appear only once. What was sequenced was naive CD4+ T cells from blood. The receptor source for this set is a woman between 18 and 29 years old in good health. The CDR3 runs from the conserved cysteine through the conserved F or W. D genes are given only for firm matches. Size values are once, few and many counts, or a class for expanded clones, and some rows have none.

J,V,size,D,CDR3,DNA
TRBJ2-5,TRBV18,NA,TRBD1,CASSPNQPGTGQQTQYF,TGTGCCAGCTCACCAAATCAGCCCGGGACAGGGCAGCAGACCCAGTACTTC
TRBJ1-5,TRBV25-1,NA,TRBD1,CASSEIGTGDQPQHF,TGTGCCAGCAGTGAGATAGGGACAGGGGATCAGCCCCAGCATTTT
TRBJ2-6,TRBV15,NA,NA,CATSVVFGLYLAGANVLTF,TGTGCCACCAGCGTTGTTTTCGGACTATACCTCGCTGGGGCCAACGTCCTGACTTTC
TRBJ1-1,TRBV9,few,NA,CASSVQGHNTEAFF,TGTGCCAGCAGCGTACAGGGACATAACACTGAAGCTTTCTTT
TRBJ2-1,TRBV13,NA,TRBD2,CASSLIRGLLAGGRNEQFF,TGTGCCAGCAGCCTCATTCGTGGCCTACTAGCGGGAGGGCGGAATGAGCAGTTCTTC
TRBJ2-5,TRBV13,few,NA,CASGGLGVWQETQYF,TGTGCCAGCGGGGGCCTTGGGGTTTGGCAAGAGACCCAGTACTTC
TRBJ2-3,TRBV9,NA,NA,CASSVTSTVFSDTQYF,TGTGCCAGCAGCGTTACTAGCACGGTCTTCTCAGATACGCAGTATTTT
TRBJ2-7,TRBV7-6,few,NA,CASSDRYEQYF,TGTGCCAGCAGCGACAGATACGAGCAGTACTTC
TRBJ2-6,TRBV5-6,few,NA,CASSRYYSGANVLTF,TGTGCCAGCAGCCGGTACTACTCTGGGGCCAACGTCCTGACTTTC
TRBJ2-3,TRBV6-5,NA,NA,CASTARKGDTQYF,TGTGCCAGCACAGCCCGGAAGGGGGATACGCAGTATTTT
TRBJ2-1,TRBV7-2,NA,NA,CASSMGLLNEQFF,TGTGCCAGCAGTATGGGGCTTCTCAATGAGCAGTTCTTC
TRBJ2-7,TRBV29-1,few,TRBD1,CSVRDRAYEQYF,TGCAGCGTTCGGGACAGGGCCTACGAGCAGTACTTC
TRBJ2-3,TRBV7-8,NA,NA,CASSKGGDTQYF,TGTGCCAGCAGCAAAGGGGGAGATACGCAGTATTTT
TRBJ2-5,TRBV7-2,few,NA,CASSLSVTEQETQYF,TGTGCCAGCAGCTTATCGGTTACAGAACAAGAGACCCAGTACTTC
TRBJ2-3,TRBV5-1,once,NA,CASTYEGGGPPDTQYF,TGCGCCAGCACCTATGAGGGGGGAGGACCCCCAGATACGCAGTATTTT
TRBJ1-1,TRBV7-9,few,NA,CASSLVIGEAFF,TGTGCCAGCAGCTTAGTAATCGGTGAAGCTTTCTTT
TRBJ1-1,TRBV14,few,NA,CASSHEATVNTEAFF,TGTGCCAGCAGCCACGAAGCGACAGTTAACACTGAAGCTTTCTTT
TRBJ1-2,TRBV30,many,TRBD1,CAWSAGQGGYTF,TGTGCCTGGAGTGCAGGACAGGGTGGCTACACCTTC
TRBJ1-1,TRBV10-3,NA,NA,CAISDGGMNTEAFF,TGTGCCATCAGTGATGGGGGGATGAACACTGAAGCTTTCTTT
TRBJ2-5,TRBV5-1,NA,NA,CASSARRNQGETQYF,TGCGCCAGCAGCGCCCGGCGGAACCAGGGAGAGACCCAGTACTTC
TRBJ2-1,TRBV15,few,NA,CATSERGAPTNYNEQFF,TGTGCCACCAGCGAACGGGGCGCTCCCACTAACTACAATGAGCAGTTCTTC
TRBJ2-1,TRBV6-1,NA,NA,CATTEGLYNEQFF,TGTGCCACCACAGAGGGGCTCTACAATGAGCAGTTCTTC
TRBJ2-1,TRBV9,NA,TRBD2,CASSWDYLNNEQFF,TGTGCCAGCAGCTGGGACTACCTCAACAATGAGCAGTTCTTC
TRBJ1-6,TRBV19,NA,TRBD1,CASSSSGGQTYNSPLHF,TGTGCCAGTAGTTCATCAGGGGGCCAAACCTATAATTCACCCCTCCACTTT
TRBJ2-1,TRBV9,NA,NA,CASSPRLDGTYNEQFF,TGTGCCAGCAGCCCCCGCCTTGACGGGACATACAATGAGCAGTTCTTC
TRBJ1-1,TRBV7-2,few,NA,CASSLDNGVTEAFF,TGTGCCAGCAGCTTAGATAACGGGGTGACTGAAGCTTTCTTT
TRBJ2-1,TRBV18,NA,NA,CASSQIFRTLAGNEQFF,TGTGCCAGCTCTCAAATTTTCCGCACCCTTGCTGGCAATGAGCAGTTCTTC
TRBJ2-5,TRBV5-1,NA,NA,CASSLLGRGEETQYF,TGCGCCAGCAGCTTGTTGGGCAGGGGTGAAGAGACCCAGTACTTC
TRBJ2-1,TRBV28,few,NA,CATASYPYNEQFF,TGTGCCACCGCTTCATATCCCTACAATGAGCAGTTCTTC
TRBJ2-5,TRBV2,NA,TRBD2,CASSGQTSEQETQYF,TGTGCCAGCAGTGGCCAGACTAGCGAGCAAGAGACCCAGTACTTC
TRBJ2-5,TRBV4-1,NA,NA,CASSQGFPGGGETQYF,TGCGCCAGCAGCCAAGGTTTCCCGGGGGGCGGGGAGACCCAGTACTTC
TRBJ2-3,TRBV5-4,few,TRBD1,CASSYGQGSTDTQYF,TGTGCCAGCAGCTATGGACAGGGGAGCACAGATACGCAGTATTTT
TRBJ2-3,TRBV5-1,few,NA,CASSLGGLLPSSTDTQYF,TGCGCCAGCAGCTTGGGGGGTCTTCTACCATCTAGCACAGATACGCAGTATTTT
TRBJ1-2,TRBV7-9,NA,NA,CASSLMGSSNYGYTF,TGTGCCAGCAGCTTAATGGGGTCTTCAAACTATGGCTACACCTTC
TRBJ2-5,TRBV29-1,few,NA,CSVAGTYQETQYF,TGCAGCGTGGCTGGGACCTACCAAGAGACCCAGTACTTC
TRBJ2-5,TRBV5-1,NA,TRBD1,CASRGTGGLYETQYF,TGCGCCAGCAGAGGGACAGGGGGCTTGTACGAGACCCAGTACTTC
TRBJ2-7,TRBV5-6,few,NA,CASSPWDIGGEQYF,TGTGCCAGCAGCCCGTGGGACATCGGGGGCGAGCAGTACTTC
TRBJ2-4,TRBV7-2,many,NA,CASSPGTRQYF,TGTGCCAGCAGCCCGGGGACCCGTCAGTACTTC
TRBJ2-5,TRBV25-1,few,TRBD2,CASSVASGSRGETQYF,TGTGCCAGCAGTGTGGCTAGCGGGAGCCGGGGGGAGACCCAGTACTTC
TRBJ2-3,TRBV5-4,few,NA,CASSRGLPQDTQYF,TGTGCCAGCAGTCGGGGACTCCCGCAAGATACGCAGTATTTT